The 23 T cell receptor beta chains below all came from one sample that was sequenced in a study of blood T cell repertoires in COVID-19. Measured with immunoSEQ multiplex PCR; TCRdb has only the in-frame clones, and not every one. The repertoire has about 60,000 clones, approximately 90% of them found once; the top ten carry approximately 3.9%. Material: peripheral blood. Receptors were obtained from a man between 65 and 79 years old with acute or convalescent COVID-19.

This chain uses TRBV6-5 with TRBJ2-5; TRBD2 agrees at 9 bases. V shed 9 bases, J shed 1 base, and the junction held 6 bases outside the gene matches. The CDR3 loop spans 14 amino acids. Looked up from germline, CDR1 is MNHEY and CDR2 is SVGAGI. CDR3 sequence (DNA): TGTGCCAGTCGGGCGGGGGGGTCCCAAGAGACCCAGTACTTC. This sequence encodes CASRAGGSQETQYF.

V and J are TRBV5-4 and TRBJ2-2; 8 bases map to TRBD1. Germline values: CDR1 SGHNT, CDR2 YYREEE (reference sequence). Trimming at V came to 2 bases and at J to 4 bases, leaving 1 base not matched to a gene. The CDR3 loop spans 14 amino acids. The CDR3 loop reads CASSFDRGTGELFF. For the CDR3, the DNA is TGTGCCAGCAGCTTTGACAGGGGCACCGGGGAGCTGTTTTTT.

This chain connects TRBV11-2 to TRBJ1-2; no clear D gene. The CDR3 contains 14 residues. V gave up 5 bases and J gave up 2 bases, with 12 bases separating them. Germline loops: CDR1 SGHAT, CDR2 FQNNGV. This chain's CDR3 is CASSESTGNYGYTF. The CDR3 region has the DNA TGTGCCAGCAGCGAGTCCACGGGGAACTATGGCTACACCTTC.

The V gene is TRBV4-2, the J gene TRBJ1-4; 7 bases match TRBD1. Trimming at V came to 0 bases and at J to 0 bases, leaving 4 bases not matched to a gene. The CDR3 extends over 17 amino acids. Germline CDR1 and CDR2: LGHNA and YNFKEQ. The CDR3 DNA is TGTGCCAGCAGCCAAGATGGGACAGTCGCAACTAATGAAAAACTGTTTTTT. This gives the protein CASSQDGTVATNEKLFF.

CDR3 region: CASSYSREKSSYEQYF. CDR3 bases: TGTGCCAGCAGTTACTCCAGGGAAAAGAGCTCCTACGAGCAGTACTTC. The chain combines TRBV6-2 or TRBV6-3 with TRBJ2-7; weak D call: TRBD1 (5 bases). V was shortened by 0 bases and J by 0 bases, with 12 bases between the two germline ends. CDR1 MNHEY and CDR2 SVGEGT come from the germline V gene. This CDR3 has 16 amino acids.

The chain links TRBV7-9 to TRBJ2-1; TRBD2 agrees at 7 bases. Per the germline V gene, CDR1 is SEHNR and CDR2 is FQNEAQ (reference sequence). The CDR3 covers 14 residues. V gave up 5 bases and J gave up 4 bases; unmatched junction bases: 5. The DNA for the CDR3 is TGTGCCAGCAGCAGCTCGCGGGGGTACAATGAGCAGTTCTTC. Its protein is CASSSSRGYNEQFF.

V usage is TRBV4-2 and J usage is TRBJ1-4, with D tentatively TRBD1 (5 bases). Trimming took off 3 bases at V and 7 bases at J, with 18 bases between the two ends. The germline V gene has CDR1 LGHNA and CDR2 YNFKEQ. This CDR3 is 16 amino acids long. CDR3 in DNA: TGTGCCAGCAGCCAGGGGGGAGGGCCAGGAGGTGAAAAACTGTTTTTT. Residues: CASSQGGGPGGEKLFF.

The rearrangement joins TRBV12-3 or TRBV12-4 to TRBJ1-4; D is undetermined. V was trimmed by 2 bases and J by 8 bases, leaving 6 bases between them. This CDR3 contains 12 residues. The CDR3: CASSLFREKLFF. CDR3 coding DNA: TGTGCCAGCAGTTTATTCAGGGAAAAACTGTTTTTT.

The rearrangement links TRBV6-2 or TRBV6-3 to TRBJ2-7; weak D call: TRBD2 (5 bases). The V gene's germline CDR1 is MNHEY and CDR2 SVGEGT. The CDR3 loop spans 12 amino acids. V lost 5 bases and J lost 2, with 7 bases in between. In nucleotides, the CDR3 is TGTGCCAGCAGTCGGACTGCCTACGAGCAGTACTTC. Protein product: CASSRTAYEQYF.

This rearrangement joins TRBV5-6 to TRBJ2-2, with D uncertain. This CDR3 region has 17 residues. V was pared by 4 bases and J by 5 bases, with 21 bases between. CDR1 is SGHDT, CDR2 YYEEEE, per germline. CDR3 protein: CASSELGSTYGTGELFF. The CDR3 coding sequence is TGTGCCAGCAGCGAGCTCGGGTCCACCTATGGGACCGGGGAGCTGTTTTTT.

This clone was counted once. The CDR3 reads CASSSGLGQSTDTQYF. CDR3 in DNA: TGTGCCAGCAGCAGCGGACTAGGTCAGAGCACAGATACGCAGTATTTT. The gene calls are TRBV11-2 and TRBJ2-3; 7 positions agree with TRBD2. Germline V gene lookup returns CDR1 SGHAT and CDR2 FQNNGV. This CDR3 comprises 16 residues. J was trimmed by 0 bases and V by 5 bases; bases with no gene match: 8.

CDR3 sequence: CASSTRQGAVSPLHF. The CDR3 region has the DNA TGTGCCAGCAGCACCCGACAGGGGGCGGTTTCACCCCTCCACTTT. The chain recombines TRBV7-9 with TRBJ1-6; 10 nucleotides match TRBD1. This CDR3 spans 15 amino acids. V dropped 5 bases and J dropped 9; count of bases not matched to a gene: 7. Germline V CDR1 and CDR2: SEHNR, FQNEAQ (reference sequence).

The CDR3 DNA sequence: TGTGCCAGCAGTCTCGACAGAAGCAATCAGCCCCAGCATTTT. It specifies CASSLDRSNQPQHF. The gene calls are TRBV6-2 or TRBV6-3 and TRBJ1-5; D is possibly TRBD1 (5 bases). Germline V gives CDR1 MNHEY, CDR2 SVGEGT. The V and J ends lost 5 bases and 1 base respectively, with 9 bases between them. The CDR3 is 14 residues long.

The V gene is TRBV7-3, the J gene TRBJ2-3, with 8 bases aligning to TRBD1. CDR3 length: 17 residues. Trimming took 1 base from V and 5 from J; bases not matched to a gene: 11. Germline V gives CDR1 SGHTA, CDR2 FQGTGA. Here the CDR3 reads CASSLNPGRGPVDTQYF. The DNA for the CDR3 is TGTGCCAGCAGCTTAAACCCAGGCAGGGGGCCTGTAGATACGCAGTATTTT.

J is TRBJ1-1 and V is TRBV5-1; no definite D call. V gave up 2 bases and J gave up 0 bases, with 8 bases separating them. CDR3 length: 14 residues. Germline loops: CDR1 SGHRS, CDR2 YFSETQ. For the CDR3, the DNA is TGCGCCAGCAGCTTCGAGGCATTGAACACTGAAGCTTTCTTT. This gives the protein CASSFEALNTEAFF.

This clone was detected once. The chain combines TRBV28 with TRBJ2-5, with D tentatively TRBD2 (6 bases). V lost 5 bases to trimming and J lost 2 bases, with 15 bases between them. Looked up from germline, CDR1 is MDHEN and CDR2 is SYDVKM. This CDR3 spans 15 amino acids. The DNA of the CDR3 is TGTGCCAGCAGTAAGCCGGGACTCGTACAAGAGACCCAGTACTTC. Residues: CASSKPGLVQETQYF. The complete variable domain, with remaining parts taken from reference TRBV28 and TRBJ2-5, reads DVKVTQSSRYLVKRTGEKVFLECVQDMDHENMFWYRQDPGLGLRLIYFSYDVKMKEKGDIPEGYSVSREKKERFSLILESASTNQTSMYLCASSKPGLVQETQYFGPGTRLLVL.

The chain carries TRBV7-3 and TRBJ2-3; 9 bases align to TRBD2. There are 15 residues in the CDR3. Germline V gene data show CDR1 as SGHTA and CDR2 as FQGTGA. With 5 bases clipped from V and 1 base from J, the junction kept 4 bases outside the gene matches. The CDR3 loop is CASSPAGGRTDTQYF. Written as DNA, the CDR3 is TGTGCCAGCAGCCCAGCGGGGGGACGCACAGATACGCAGTATTTT.

The count of this clone is one. V and J are TRBV5-5 and TRBJ2-7; TRBD1 aligns across 12 bases. Losses at the gene ends were 4 bases for V and 4 bases for J; bases not matched to a gene: 3. The length of the CDR3 is 14 residues. Germline V CDR1 and CDR2: SGHKS, YYEKEE (reference sequence). The chain's CDR3 is CASSLGQGAYEQYF. The CDR3 nucleotides are TGTGCCAGCAGCCTGGGACAGGGGGCTTACGAGCAGTACTTC.

This clone was detected once. The rearrangement links TRBV3-1 (or the pseudogene TRBV3-2) to TRBJ2-5; D is possibly TRBD1 (5 bases). The germline gives CDR1 LGHDT, CDR2 YNNKEL (reference sequence). This CDR3 has 15 amino acids. V lost 0 bases and J 3 bases, leaving 11 bases between the germline ends. The CDR3, as DNA: TGTGCCAGCAGCCAAGATATAACAGGAAAAGAGACCCAGTACTTC. Translated, it gives CASSQDITGKETQYF.

The V call is TRBV30, the J call TRBJ2-5; 8 bases are shared with TRBD1. Germline lookup yields CDR1 GTSNPN and CDR2 SVGIG (reference sequence). The CDR3 runs to 15 residues. Germline trimming cut 5 bases from V and 1 base from J; bases unmatched to any gene: 9. The CDR3 reads CAWGLGQGAQETQYF. DNA of the CDR3: TGTGCCTGGGGCTTGGGGCAGGGGGCCCAAGAGACCCAGTACTTC.

V is TRBV5-4 and J is TRBJ2-1, with 9 positions matching TRBD2. CDR1 and CDR2 (germline): SGHNT, YYREEE (reference sequence). Trimming cost V 2 bases and J 5 bases; bases outside gene matches: 5. The CDR3 is 15 residues long. CDR3 nucleotide sequence: TGTGCCAGCAGCTTCGGCGGGGGGGTTGACAATGAGCAGTTCTTC. This gives the protein CASSFGGGVDNEQFF.

The chain uses TRBV19 and TRBJ2-1; 11 bases are shared with TRBD2. The CDR3 spans 16 residues. V lost 2 bases and J lost 7; bases outside the gene matches: 7. Germline CDR1 and CDR2: LNHDA and SQIVND (reference sequence). Here the CDR3 reads CASSIRGTSGGNEQFF. The DNA of the CDR3 is TGTGCCAGTAGTATAAGGGGGACTAGCGGAGGGAATGAGCAGTTCTTC.

The V and J genes are TRBV11-3 and TRBJ2-2; D gene unclear. V was shortened by 5 bases and J by 6 bases, with 7 bases between the two germline ends. This CDR3 spans 12 amino acids. Germline CDR1 and CDR2: SGHNT and YENEEA. The CDR3 here is CASSKTAGELFF. Written as DNA, the CDR3 is TGTGCCAGCAGCAAAACGGCCGGGGAGCTGTTTTTT.